The 24 T cell receptor beta chains below were found in one sample sequenced in a study of Graves' ophthalmopathy and Graves' hyperthyroidism. RNA transcripts provided the template for amplifying TCR beta CDR3 regions. Amplification began with first-round RT-PCR using HTBI primers, then second-round multiplex PCR was performed. TCRdb fed the multiplex PCR reads into MiXCR, producing one record per CDR3 protein. This table has 150,000 to 200,000 distinct CDR3 sequences, over 35% appearing once. The sequenced material came from peripheral blood. Receptors originate from a middle-aged woman with Graves' ophthalmopathy.

Many counts were recorded for this clonotype. The chain uses TRBV27 and TRBJ2-7, with 9 bases lining up with TRBD1. J gave up 5 bases and V 4 bases, and 6 bases lay outside the gene matches. This CDR3 is 14 amino acids long. The germline V gene has CDR1 MNHEY and CDR2 SMNVEV (reference sequence). The CDR3 DNA reads as TGTGCCAGCAGTTCCCGCCGGGACAGGGACGAGCAGTACTTC. Translation gives CASSSRRDRDEQYF.

This clonotype was observed many times. The chain combines TRBV30 with TRBJ2-7, with D perhaps TRBD2 (5 bases). There are 14 residues in the CDR3. V was pared by 3 bases and J by 3 bases, with 15 bases between. Germline assignment: CDR1 GTSNPN and CDR2 SVGIG (reference sequence). The DNA of the CDR3 is TGTGCCTGGAGGGAAGTTGGGAGCCTCTACGAGCAGTACTTC. Translating gives CAWREVGSLYEQYF. The complete variable domain, with remaining parts taken from reference TRBV30 and TRBJ2-7, reads SQTIHQWPATLVQPVGSPLSLECTVEGTSNPNLYWYRQAAGRGLQLLFYSVGIGQISSEVPQNLSASRPQDRQFILSSKKLLLSDSGFYLCAWREVGSLYEQYFGPGTRLTVT.

This clonotype was seen many times. The chain is built from TRBV20-1 and TRBJ2-7, with a possible D match to TRBD1 (6 bases). CDR1 and CDR2 (germline): DFQATT, SNEGSKA (reference sequence). The CDR3 has 12 residues. Between the trimmed V and J ends, which lost 3 bases and 3 bases, there was a span of 9 bases. The CDR3 protein is CSASRQDYEQYF. The CDR3 coding sequence is TGCAGTGCTAGTCGACAGGACTACGAGCAGTACTTC.

This clonotype was seen a few times. This chain uses TRBV27 with TRBJ2-7; 13 bases fit TRBD2. V shed 5 bases, J shed 8 bases, and the junction held 12 bases outside the gene matches. CDR1 is MNHEY, CDR2 SMNVEV, per germline (reference sequence). CDR3 length: 16 amino acids. CDR3 bases: TGTGCCAGCAGTCTCAGCGGAGGACTAGCGGGAGTAAAGCAGTACTTC. Protein: CASSLSGGLAGVKQYF.

The gene calls are TRBV6-2 or TRBV6-3 and TRBJ2-7; a possible D gene is TRBD1 (6 bases). Trimming took off 0 bases at V and 1 base at J, with 19 bases between the two ends. The germline V gene has CDR1 MNHEY and CDR2 SVGEGT. This CDR3 spans 18 amino acids. The CDR3 nucleotides read TGTGCCAGCAGTTACTCAGGGGGACCTGCTCAGGGATCCTACGAGCAGTACTTC. Its translation is CASSYSGGPAQGSYEQYF.

The chain links TRBV19 to TRBJ2-7; D not resolved. The CDR3 is 15 amino acids. In germline, CDR1 is LNHDA, CDR2 SQIVND (reference sequence). V lost 3 bases to trimming and J lost 5 bases, with 17 bases between them. The DNA of the CDR3 is TGTGCCAGTAGTATTAAAAGCCTAAATGTGCACGAGCAGTACTTC. Its translation: CASSIKSLNVHEQYF.

This clonotype was observed at least ten times. The chain joins TRBV19 to TRBJ1-2; D is uncertain. Trimming pared 3 bases from V and 5 bases from J, leaving 13 bases between. Germline V gives CDR1 LNHDA, CDR2 SQIVND (reference sequence). The CDR3 has 14 amino acids. The CDR3 DNA sequence: TGTGCCAGTAGTATGTTCGGATACGAGTATGGCTACACCTTC. Amino acids: CASSMFGYEYGYTF.

In its sample, this clonotype was seen once. This chain connects TRBV6-1 to TRBJ1-1, with D unresolved. Trimming left V 7 bases short and J 0 bases short, with 9 bases between. Germline V CDR1 and CDR2: MNHNS, SASEGT. The CDR3 covers 13 residues. The CDR3 spells CASIRDLNTEAFF. CDR3 nucleotide sequence: TGTGCCAGCATTCGCGACTTGAACACTGAAGCTTTCTTT.

This chain links TRBV7-8 with TRBJ2-5, with TRBD2 identical over 7 bases. V shed 2 bases, J shed 9 bases, and the junction held 9 bases outside the gene matches. Germline loops: CDR1 SGHVS, CDR2 FQNEAQ. CDR3 size: 14 residues. The chain's CDR3 is CASSLTVSGFAQYF. The CDR3 nucleotides are TGTGCCAGCAGCTTAACGGTTAGCGGGTTCGCCCAGTACTTC.

This clonotype was observed many times. The chain joins TRBV7-3 to TRBJ2-7, with no clear D. Germline V lookup: CDR1 SGHTA, CDR2 FQGTGA. The V end lost 6 bases, the J end lost 0 bases, and 9 bases lay between the germline ends. This CDR3 comprises 13 residues. CDR3 sequence: CASRTDDSYEQYF. The CDR3 bases are TGTGCCAGCAGGACTGACGACTCCTACGAGCAGTACTTC.

This clonotype appeared many times. This chain joins TRBV27 and TRBJ1-6; D unclear. Per germline, CDR1 MNHEY and CDR2 SMNVEV (reference sequence). V lost 2 bases, J lost 7 bases, and 9 bases lay in between. This CDR3 has 14 residues. The CDR3 DNA follows: TGTGCCAGCAGTTTACTGGGCAGGAATTCACCCCTCCACTTT. The encoded protein is CASSLLGRNSPLHF.

The CDR3 bases are TGTGCCAGCAGCTTAGAGAGGGGGATGGAAGCTTTCTTT. Protein sequence: CASSLERGMEAFF. The chain links TRBV7-9 to TRBJ1-1; D possibly corresponds to TRBD1 (6 bases). Germline V gene sequence: CDR1 SEHNR, CDR2 FQNEAQ (reference sequence). V was cut by 1 base and J by 8 bases, with 11 bases left in between. There are 13 residues in the CDR3.

This clonotype was seen repeatedly, ten times or more. The V gene is TRBV6-2 or TRBV6-3, the J gene TRBJ2-6; 8 positions agree with TRBD1. The CDR3 is 18 residues long. After removal of 0 bases from V and 3 bases from J, the junction contained 7 bases not matched to a gene. Germline CDR1 reads MNHEY; CDR2 reads SVGEGT. The CDR3 protein is CASSYSLPGGYGANVLTF. The DNA for the CDR3 is TGTGCCAGCAGTTACTCACTCCCAGGGGGCTATGGGGCCAACGTCCTGACTTTC.

This clonotype was recorded at least ten times. The chain couples TRBV7-8 to TRBJ1-2, with D unclear. Germline CDR1 and CDR2: SGHVS and FQNEAQ. The CDR3 consists of 14 residues. Trimming left V 2 bases short and J 6 bases short, with 13 bases between. CDR3 amino acids: CASSLYGETNGYTF. CDR3 bases: TGTGCCAGCAGCTTATATGGCGAAACCAATGGCTACACCTTC.

This clonotype has ten or more counts. The gene calls are TRBV7-6 and TRBJ1-3, with 8 positions matching TRBD1. The V and J ends lost 0 bases and 2 bases, in that order; junction bases with no gene match: 3. There are 16 residues in the CDR3. Germline V gives CDR1 SGHVS, CDR2 FNYEAQ. CDR3 protein: CASSLASGGPGNTIYF. In nucleotides, the CDR3 is TGTGCCAGCAGCTTAGCGTCAGGGGGCCCTGGAAACACCATATATTTT.

The chain employs TRBV27 and TRBJ1-1; no clear D. The length of the CDR3 is 14 residues. CDR1 is MNHEY, CDR2 SMNVEV, per germline (reference sequence). V dropped 2 bases and J dropped 3 bases, with 10 bases sitting between them. CDR3 region: CASSLRVGHTEAFF. In nucleotides, the CDR3 is TGTGCCAGCAGTTTAAGAGTAGGGCACACTGAAGCTTTCTTT.

The sample holds many counts of this clonotype. V and J are TRBV11-2 and TRBJ2-7; D assignment may be TRBD1 or TRBD2 (5 bases each). Germline V gives CDR1 SGHAT, CDR2 FQNNGV. V shed 0 bases and J shed 1 base, with 10 bases lying between them. CDR3 length: 15 amino acids. This CDR3 reads CASSLDRGPSYEQYF. In nucleotides, the CDR3 is TGTGCCAGCAGCTTAGATCGGGGCCCGTCCTACGAGCAGTACTTC.

In its sample, this clonotype was seen many times. The rearrangement uses TRBV5-1 and TRBJ2-4; TRBD1 or TRBD2 may be the D gene (5 bases each). CDR1 is SGHRS, CDR2 YFSETQ, per germline. The ends were cut back, 4 bases at V and 4 bases at J, with 18 bases in the middle. The CDR3 has 16 amino acids. The CDR3 sequence is CASSPLAGTSKNIQYF. CDR3 nucleotides: TGCGCCAGCAGCCCGCTCGCCGGGACGTCGAAAAACATTCAGTACTTC. The variable domain in full, completed from reference TRBV5-1 and TRBJ2-4, reads KAGVTQTPRYLIKTRGQQVTLSCSPISGHRSVSWYQQTPGQGLQFLFEYFSETQRNKGNFPGRFSGRQFSNSRSEMNVSTLELGDSALYLCASSPLAGTSKNIQYFGAGTRLSVL.

This clonotype was observed at least ten times. The rearrangement links TRBV20-1 to TRBJ2-5; no reliable D call. CDR1 DFQATT and CDR2 SNEGSKA come from the germline V gene (reference sequence). Trimming took off 2 bases at V and 5 bases at J, with 9 bases between the two ends. The CDR3 extends over 12 amino acids. CDR3 bases: TGCAGTGCTAGAAAGTCCGGGGAGACCCAGTACTTC. It translates to CSARKSGETQYF.

This clonotype showed up many times. V usage is TRBV2 and J usage is TRBJ1-2, with 11 bases matching TRBD1. Germline assignment: CDR1 SNHLY and CDR2 FYNNEI. The CDR3 extends over 15 amino acids. V dropped 4 bases and J dropped 2; count of bases not matched to a gene: 3. The CDR3 DNA sequence: TGTGCCAGCAGTGTTGGACAGGGGGCGAACTATGGCTACACCTTC. It encodes CASSVGQGANYGYTF.

This clonotype was seen a handful of times. The gene calls are TRBV7-2 and TRBJ1-6; no reliable D call. The CDR3 is 13 amino acids. Trimming took 5 bases from V and 10 from J, leaving 12 bases between them. CDR1 is SGHTA, CDR2 FQGNSA, per germline. The CDR3 nucleotides read TGTGCCAGCAGCCCGCTCTCTGCCTCACCCCTCCACTTT. Translation gives CASSPLSASPLHF.

In its sample, this clonotype was seen many times. This chain uses TRBV20-1 with TRBJ1-3, with D hard to call. V was shortened by 1 base and J by 4 bases, with 2 bases between the two germline ends. Germline-derived CDR1 and CDR2 are DFQATT and SNEGSKA (reference sequence). The CDR3 contains 11 residues. CDR3 DNA: TGCAGTGCTAGAGGGGGAAACACCATATATTTT. Its translation is CSARGGNTIYF.

This clonotype was counted only a few times. The chain links TRBV12-3 or TRBV12-4 to TRBJ1-1; TRBD1 is a possible D gene (5 bases). Trimming took off 7 bases at V and 3 bases at J, with 12 bases between the two ends. This CDR3 has 13 amino acids. CDR3 protein: CASNSRGDTEAFF. The CDR3 nucleotides read TGTGCCAGCAACTCCCGAGGGGACACTGAAGCTTTCTTT.

This clonotype was seen at least ten times. The rearrangement joins TRBV19 to TRBJ2-5; 12 bases are shared with TRBD2. V was clipped by 4 bases and J by 0 bases; unmatched bases: 12. CDR1 is LNHDA, CDR2 SQIVND, per germline (reference sequence). CDR3 length: 19 residues. This CDR3 is CASSNTGLAGYLYQETQYF. CDR3 coding DNA: TGTGCCAGTAGTAATACTGGACTAGCGGGGTACCTTTACCAAGAGACCCAGTACTTC.